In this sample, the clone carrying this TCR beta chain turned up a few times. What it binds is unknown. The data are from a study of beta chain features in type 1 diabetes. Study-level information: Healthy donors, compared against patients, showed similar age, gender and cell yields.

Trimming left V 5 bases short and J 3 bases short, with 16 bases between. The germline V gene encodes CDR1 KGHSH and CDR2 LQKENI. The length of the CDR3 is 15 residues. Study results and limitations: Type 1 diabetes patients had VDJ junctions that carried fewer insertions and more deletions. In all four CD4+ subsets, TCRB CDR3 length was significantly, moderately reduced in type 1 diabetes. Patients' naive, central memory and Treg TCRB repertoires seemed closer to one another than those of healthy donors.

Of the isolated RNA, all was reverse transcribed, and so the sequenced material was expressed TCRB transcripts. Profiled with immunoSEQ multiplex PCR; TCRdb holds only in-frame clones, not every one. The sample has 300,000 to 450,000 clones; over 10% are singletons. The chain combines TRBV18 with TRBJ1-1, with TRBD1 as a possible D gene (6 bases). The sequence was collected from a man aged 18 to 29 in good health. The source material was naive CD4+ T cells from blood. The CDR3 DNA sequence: TGTGCCAGCTCAGCTGAACAGGGCCTCGACACTGAAGCTTTCTTT. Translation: CASSAEQGLDTEAFF.